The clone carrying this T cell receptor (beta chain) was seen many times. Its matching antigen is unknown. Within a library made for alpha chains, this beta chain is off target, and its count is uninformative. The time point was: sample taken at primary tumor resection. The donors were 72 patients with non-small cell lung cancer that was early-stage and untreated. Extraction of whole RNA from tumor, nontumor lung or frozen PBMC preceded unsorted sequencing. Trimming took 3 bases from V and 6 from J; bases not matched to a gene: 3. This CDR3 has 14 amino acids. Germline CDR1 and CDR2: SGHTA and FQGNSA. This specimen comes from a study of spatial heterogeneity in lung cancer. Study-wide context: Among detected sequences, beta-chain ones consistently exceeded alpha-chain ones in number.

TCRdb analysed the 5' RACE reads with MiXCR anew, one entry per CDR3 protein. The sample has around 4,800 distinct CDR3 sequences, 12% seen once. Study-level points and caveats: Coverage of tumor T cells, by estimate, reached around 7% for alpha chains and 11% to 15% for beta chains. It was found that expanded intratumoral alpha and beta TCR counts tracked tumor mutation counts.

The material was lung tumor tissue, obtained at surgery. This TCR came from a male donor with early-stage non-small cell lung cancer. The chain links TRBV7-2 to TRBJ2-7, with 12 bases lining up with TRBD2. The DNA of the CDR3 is TGTGCCAGCAGCTTGACTAGCGGGAGAGGCGAGCAGTACTTC. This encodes CASSLTSGRGEQYF.